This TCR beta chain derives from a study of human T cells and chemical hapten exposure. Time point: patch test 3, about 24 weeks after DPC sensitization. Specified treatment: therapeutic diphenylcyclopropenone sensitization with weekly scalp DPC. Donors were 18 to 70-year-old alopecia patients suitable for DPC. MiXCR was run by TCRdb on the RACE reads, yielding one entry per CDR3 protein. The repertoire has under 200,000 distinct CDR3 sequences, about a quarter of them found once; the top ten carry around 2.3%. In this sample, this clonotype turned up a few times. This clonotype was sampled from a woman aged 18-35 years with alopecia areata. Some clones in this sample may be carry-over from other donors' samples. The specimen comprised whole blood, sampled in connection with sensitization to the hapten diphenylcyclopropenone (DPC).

Here the CDR3 DNA reads TGCAGTGCTAGAGGGACTAGCGGGAACTACGAGCAGTACTTC. It encodes CSARGTSGNYEQYF. The chain has TRBV20-1 and TRBJ2-7; 12 bases fit TRBD2. The trim removed 1 base at V and 3 bases at J, leaving 1 base unmatched. Germline V gene data show CDR1 as DFQATT and CDR2 as SNEGSKA (reference sequence). The CDR3 has 14 amino acids.